One and the same sample provided the 3 T cell receptor beta chains below, sequenced in a study of blood T cell repertoires in COVID-19. Here immunoSEQ multiplex PCR was the method, and the copy in TCRdb shows in-frame clones only, minus some. The data hold 150,000 to 200,000 clones, with roughly four fifths observed a single time. Source material: peripheral blood. These receptors all stem from a man aged 60 to 69 with active or convalescent COVID-19.

J is TRBJ2-3 and V is TRBV13; tentative D call: TRBD1 (5 bases). With 7 bases removed from V and 6 bases from J, the gap between germline ends came to 14 bases. Looked up from germline, CDR1 is PRHDT and CDR2 is FYEKMQ (reference sequence). This CDR3 is 13 amino acids long. The CDR3 protein is CASIESTGDTQYF. The CDR3 DNA is TGTGCCAGCATTGAGTCCACAGGTGATACGCAGTATTTT.

J is TRBJ2-5 and V is TRBV10-1, with unresolved D. The V gene's germline CDR1 is WNHNN and CDR2 SYGVQD (reference sequence). Trimming took 3 bases from V and 1 from J, leaving 12 bases between them. The CDR3 is made up of 15 amino acids. CDR3 in amino acids: CASSDGFRSQETQYF. CDR3 DNA: TGCGCCAGCAGTGATGGTTTCCGGAGCCAAGAGACCCAGTACTTC.

V usage is TRBV5-1 and J usage is TRBJ1-2, with D possibly TRBD1 on 6 matching bases. The CDR3 sequence is 11 residues long. Germline lookup yields CDR1 SGHRS and CDR2 YFSETQ. With 4 bases removed from V and 8 bases from J, the gap between germline ends came to 9 bases. Here the CDR3 reads CASSLDRGYTF. CDR3 sequence (DNA): TGCGCCAGCAGCCTTGACAGGGGCTACACCTTC.